This T cell receptor beta chain originates from a study of blood T cell repertoires in COVID-19. CDR1 and CDR2 from the germline V gene are SGHVS and FNYEAQ. The CDR3 runs to 13 residues. The junction had 3 bases not matched to a gene; V was cut back by 3 bases and J by 4 bases. Assay used: immunoSEQ multiplex PCR; TCRdb lists only in-frame clones, some missing. Here the sample spans about 88,000 clones, 70% to 85% being singletons. Comment on this clone: At the DNA level, this CDR3 is encoded by other sequences in the same sample as well.

The V gene is TRBV7-6, the J gene TRBJ2-7, with 7 bases identical to TRBD1. Sequencing used peripheral blood. This TCR was sampled from an older woman in a cohort sampled during active or convalescent COVID-19. Here the CDR3 DNA reads TGTGCCAGCAGCTTGGGACAGAATTACGAGCAGTACTTC. Residues: CASSLGQNYEQYF.